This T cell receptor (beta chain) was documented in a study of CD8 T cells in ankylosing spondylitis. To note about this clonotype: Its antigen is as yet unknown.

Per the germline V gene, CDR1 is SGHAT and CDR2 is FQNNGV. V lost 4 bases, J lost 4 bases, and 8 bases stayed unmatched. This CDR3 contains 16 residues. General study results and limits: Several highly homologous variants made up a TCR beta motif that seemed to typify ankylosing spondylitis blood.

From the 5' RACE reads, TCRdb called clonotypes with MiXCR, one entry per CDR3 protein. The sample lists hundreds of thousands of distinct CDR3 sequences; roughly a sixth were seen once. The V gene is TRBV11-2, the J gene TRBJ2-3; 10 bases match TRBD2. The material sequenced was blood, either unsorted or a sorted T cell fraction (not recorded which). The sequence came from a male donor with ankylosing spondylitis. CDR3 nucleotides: TGTGCCAGCAGCTCTGTAGCGGGGGGCCAGGCAGATACGCAGTATTTT. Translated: CASSSVAGGQADTQYF.